This T cell receptor (beta chain) is from a study of blood T cell repertoires in COVID-19. Background on the study: The United States, Italy and Spain provided the acute and convalescent COVID-19 samples. Nucleic acid was either cDNA or gDNA, and it came from T cells, B-cell-depleted T cells, or PBMCs.

Under the authors' procedure: The assay estimated nucleated cells by amplifying reference gene primers. Method: immunoSEQ multiplex PCR; TCRdb's copy keeps in-frame clones and lacks some. That table supplies the V and J calls and clone size; D and trimming were determined from the DNA. Here the sample spans some 140,000 clones, 79% being singletons. This CDR3 region has 14 residues. The V end was cut by 10 bases, the J end by 0 bases, with 16 bases between. Germline-derived CDR1 and CDR2 are MNHEY and SVGAGI. The chain carries TRBV6-5 and TRBJ2-7, with D perhaps TRBD2 (6 bases). This receptor was obtained from a man between 60 and 75 years old with acute or convalescent COVID-19. The sample was peripheral blood. The CDR3 loop is CATSRDFSSYEQYF. The CDR3 bases are TGTGCCACCAGCCGGGACTTCAGCTCCTACGAGCAGTACTTC.